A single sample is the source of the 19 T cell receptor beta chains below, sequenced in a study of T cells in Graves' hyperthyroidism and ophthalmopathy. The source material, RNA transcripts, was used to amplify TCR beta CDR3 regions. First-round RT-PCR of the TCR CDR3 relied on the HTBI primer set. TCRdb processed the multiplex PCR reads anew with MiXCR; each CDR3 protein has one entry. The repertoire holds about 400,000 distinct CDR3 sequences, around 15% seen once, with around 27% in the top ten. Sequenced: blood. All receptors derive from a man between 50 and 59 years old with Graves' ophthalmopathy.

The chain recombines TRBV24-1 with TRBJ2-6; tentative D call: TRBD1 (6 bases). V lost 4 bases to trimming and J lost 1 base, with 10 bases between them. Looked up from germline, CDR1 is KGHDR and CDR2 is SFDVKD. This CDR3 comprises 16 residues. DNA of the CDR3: TGTGCCACCAGTGAAATAACAGGGTCTGGGGCCAACGTCCTGACTTTC. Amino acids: CATSEITGSGANVLTF.

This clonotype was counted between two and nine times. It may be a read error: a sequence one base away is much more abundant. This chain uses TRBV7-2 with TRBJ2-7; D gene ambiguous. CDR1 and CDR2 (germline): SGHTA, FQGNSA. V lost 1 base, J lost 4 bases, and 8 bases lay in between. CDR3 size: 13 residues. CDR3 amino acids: CASSLVLGYEQYF. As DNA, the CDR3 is TGTGCCAGCAGCTTAGTTTTGGGGTACGAGCAGTACTTC.

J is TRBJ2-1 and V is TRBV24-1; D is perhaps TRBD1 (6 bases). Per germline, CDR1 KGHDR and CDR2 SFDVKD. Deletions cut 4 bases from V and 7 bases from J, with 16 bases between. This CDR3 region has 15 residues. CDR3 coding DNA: TGTGCCACCAGTGACCGAACGACAGGTTGGAATGAGCAGTTCTTC. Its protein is CATSDRTTGWNEQFF.

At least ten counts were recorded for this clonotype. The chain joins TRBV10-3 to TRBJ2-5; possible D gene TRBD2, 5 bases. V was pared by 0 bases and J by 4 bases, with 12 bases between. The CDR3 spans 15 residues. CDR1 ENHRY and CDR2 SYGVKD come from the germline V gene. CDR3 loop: CAISESGKRSETQYF. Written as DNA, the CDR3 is TGTGCCATCAGTGAGTCCGGGAAGCGTTCAGAGACCCAGTACTTC.

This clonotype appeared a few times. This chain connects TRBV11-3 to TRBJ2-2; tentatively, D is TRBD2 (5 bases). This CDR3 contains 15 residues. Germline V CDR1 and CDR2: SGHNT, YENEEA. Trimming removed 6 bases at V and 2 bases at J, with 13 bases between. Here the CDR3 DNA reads TGTGCCAGCAGACATGAGCGGAGAAACACCGGGGAGCTGTTTTTT. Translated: CASRHERRNTGELFF.

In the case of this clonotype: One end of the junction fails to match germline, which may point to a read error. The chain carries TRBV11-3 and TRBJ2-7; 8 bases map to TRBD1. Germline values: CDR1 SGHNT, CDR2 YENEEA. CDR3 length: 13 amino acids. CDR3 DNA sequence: TGCGCCAGCAGCCAGGGGGCAACCTACGAGCAGTACTTC. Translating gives CASSQGATYEQYF.

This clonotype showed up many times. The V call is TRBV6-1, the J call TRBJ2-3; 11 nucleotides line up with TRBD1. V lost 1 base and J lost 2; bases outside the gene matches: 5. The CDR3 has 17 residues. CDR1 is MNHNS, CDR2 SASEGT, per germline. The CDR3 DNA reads TGTGCCAGCAGTGAAGGAGGACAGGGGGCATACACAGATACGCAGTATTTT. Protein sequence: CASSEGGQGAYTDTQYF.

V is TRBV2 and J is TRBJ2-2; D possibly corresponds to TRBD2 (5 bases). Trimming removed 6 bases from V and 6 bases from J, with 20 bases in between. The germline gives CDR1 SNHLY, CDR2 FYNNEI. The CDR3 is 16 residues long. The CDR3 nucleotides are TGTGCCAGCAGGGAATTCCGGGATCCAGGCGCCGGGGAGCTGTTTTTT. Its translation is CASREFRDPGAGELFF. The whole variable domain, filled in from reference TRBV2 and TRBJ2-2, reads EPEVTQTPSHQVTQMGQEVILRCVPISNHLYFYWYRQILGQKVEFLVSFYNNEISEKSEIFDDQFSVERPDGSNFTLKIRSTKLEDSAMYFCASREFRDPGAGELFFGEGSRLTVL.

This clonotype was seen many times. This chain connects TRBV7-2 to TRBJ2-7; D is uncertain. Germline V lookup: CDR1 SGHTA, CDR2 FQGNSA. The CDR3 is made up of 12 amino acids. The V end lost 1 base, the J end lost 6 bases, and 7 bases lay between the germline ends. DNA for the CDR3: TGTGCCAGCAGCTTAGGTTCAGTCGAGCAGTACTTC. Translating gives CASSLGSVEQYF.

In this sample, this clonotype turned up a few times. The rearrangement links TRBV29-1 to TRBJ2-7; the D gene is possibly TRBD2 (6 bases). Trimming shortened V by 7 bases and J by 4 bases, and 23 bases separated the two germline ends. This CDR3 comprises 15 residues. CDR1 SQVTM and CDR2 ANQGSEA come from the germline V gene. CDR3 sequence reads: CSARGTSASSYEQYF. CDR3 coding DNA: TGCAGCGCCCGCGGGACGTCCGCGAGCAGTTACGAGCAGTACTTC.

The CDR3 reads CASSLGSFNYGYTF. Here the CDR3 DNA reads TGTGCCAGCAGTTTGGGCAGTTTTAACTATGGCTACACCTTC. This chain connects TRBV12-3 or TRBV12-4 to TRBJ1-2, with D unresolved. The CDR3 is 14 amino acids. V gave up 3 bases and J gave up 1 base, with 9 bases separating them.

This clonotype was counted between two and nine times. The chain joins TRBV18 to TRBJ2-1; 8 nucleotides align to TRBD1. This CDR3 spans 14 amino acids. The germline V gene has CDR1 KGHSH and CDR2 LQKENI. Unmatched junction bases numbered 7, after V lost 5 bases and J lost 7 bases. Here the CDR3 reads CASSTKTGDNEQFF. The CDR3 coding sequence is TGTGCCAGCTCAACAAAGACAGGGGATAATGAGCAGTTCTTC.

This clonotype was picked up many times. Here the CDR3 DNA reads TGTGCCCGCCGACTAGCGGGAGGGCCCGATGAGCAGTTCTTC. Encoded protein: CARRLAGGPDEQFF. The V gene is TRBV30, the J gene TRBJ2-1; 14 nucleotides align to TRBD2. The V gene end was trimmed by 8 bases and the J gene end by 8 bases; junction bases not matched to a gene: 8. Germline V CDR1 and CDR2: GTSNPN, SVGIG (reference sequence). The CDR3 extends over 14 amino acids. Supplemented by reference TRBV30 and TRBJ2-1, the full variable domain reads SQTIHQWPATLVQPVGSPLSLECTVEGTSNPNLYWYRQAAGRGLQLLFYSVGIGQISSEVPQNLSASRPQDRQFILSSKKLLLSDSGFYLCARRLAGGPDEQFFGPGTRLTVL.

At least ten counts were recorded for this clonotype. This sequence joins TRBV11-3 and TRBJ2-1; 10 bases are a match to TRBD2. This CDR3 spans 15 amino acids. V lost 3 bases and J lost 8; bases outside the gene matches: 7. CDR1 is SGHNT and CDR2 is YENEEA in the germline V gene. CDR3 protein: CASSFLAGDLDEQFF. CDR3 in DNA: TGTGCCAGCAGCTTCCTAGCGGGAGACCTCGATGAGCAGTTCTTC.

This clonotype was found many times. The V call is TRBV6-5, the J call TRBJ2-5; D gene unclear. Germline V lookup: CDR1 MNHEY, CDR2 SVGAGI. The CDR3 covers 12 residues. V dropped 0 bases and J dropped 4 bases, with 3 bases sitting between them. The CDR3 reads CASSYSPETQYF. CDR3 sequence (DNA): TGTGCCAGCAGTTACTCACCAGAGACCCAGTACTTC.

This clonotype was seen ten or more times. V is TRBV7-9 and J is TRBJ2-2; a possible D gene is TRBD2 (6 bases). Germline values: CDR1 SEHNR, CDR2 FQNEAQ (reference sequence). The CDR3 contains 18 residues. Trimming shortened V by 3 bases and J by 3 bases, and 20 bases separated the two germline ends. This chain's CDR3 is CASSFPGRGELHTGELFF. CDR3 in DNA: TGTGCCAGCAGCTTTCCGGGACGCGGGGAGTTACACACCGGGGAGCTGTTTTTT.

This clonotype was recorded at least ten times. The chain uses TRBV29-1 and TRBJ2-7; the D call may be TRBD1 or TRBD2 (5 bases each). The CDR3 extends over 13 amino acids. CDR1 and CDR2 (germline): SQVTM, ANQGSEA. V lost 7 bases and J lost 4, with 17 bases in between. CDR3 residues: CSARDASQYEQYF. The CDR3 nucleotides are TGCAGCGCCCGGGACGCGTCCCAGTACGAGCAGTACTTC.

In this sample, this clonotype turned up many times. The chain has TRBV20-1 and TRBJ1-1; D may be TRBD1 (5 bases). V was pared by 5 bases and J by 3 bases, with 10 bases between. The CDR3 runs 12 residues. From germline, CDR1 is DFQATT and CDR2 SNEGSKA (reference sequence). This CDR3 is CSASGGHTEAFF. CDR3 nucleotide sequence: TGCAGTGCTTCTGGGGGTCACACTGAAGCTTTCTTT.

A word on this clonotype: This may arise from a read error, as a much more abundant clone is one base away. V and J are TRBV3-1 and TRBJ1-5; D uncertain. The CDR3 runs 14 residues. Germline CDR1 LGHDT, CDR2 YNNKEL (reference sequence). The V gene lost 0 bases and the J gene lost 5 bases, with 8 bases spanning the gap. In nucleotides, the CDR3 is TGTGCCAGCAGCCAAGATTTTGGCGATCAGCCCCAGCATTTT. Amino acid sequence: CASSQDFGDQPQHF.